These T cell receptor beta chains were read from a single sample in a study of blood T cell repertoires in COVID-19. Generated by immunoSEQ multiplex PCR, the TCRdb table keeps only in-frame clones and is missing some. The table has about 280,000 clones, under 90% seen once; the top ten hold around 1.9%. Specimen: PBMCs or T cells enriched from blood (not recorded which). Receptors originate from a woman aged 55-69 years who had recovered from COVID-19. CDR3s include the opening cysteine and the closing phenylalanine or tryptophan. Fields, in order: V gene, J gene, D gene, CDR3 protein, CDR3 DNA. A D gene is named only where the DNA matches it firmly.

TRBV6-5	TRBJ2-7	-	CASSYSSQGSYEQYF	TGTGCCAGCAGTTACTCGTCCCAGGGTTCCTACGAGCAGTACTTC
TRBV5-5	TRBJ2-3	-	CASSLSPSTDTQYF	TGTGCCAGCAGCTTATCCCCAAGCACAGATACGCAGTATTTT
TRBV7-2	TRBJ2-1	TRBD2	CASSPRAGGYNEQFF	TGTGCCAGCAGCCCGCGAGCGGGGGGTTACAATGAGCAGTTCTTC
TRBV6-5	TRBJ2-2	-	CASSWIVGPSGELFF	TGTGCCAGCAGTTGGATAGTGGGGCCCTCCGGGGAGCTGTTTTTT
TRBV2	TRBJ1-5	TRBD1	CASSQTGSSQPQHF	TGTGCCAGCAGTCAGACAGGGTCGAGTCAGCCCCAGCATTTT
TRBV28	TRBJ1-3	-	CASSLGPGAGNTIYF	TGTGCCAGCAGTCTAGGGCCAGGGGCTGGAAACACCATATATTTT
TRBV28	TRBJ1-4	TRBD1	CASSPRQGPHEKLFF	TGTGCCAGCAGTCCCCGACAGGGGCCTCATGAAAAACTGTTTTTT
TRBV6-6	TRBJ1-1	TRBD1	CASTLTGDLNTEAFF	TGTGCCAGCACTCTGACAGGGGACTTGAACACTGAAGCTTTCTTT
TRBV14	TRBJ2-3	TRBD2	CASSQVSGRRTDTQYF	TGTGCCAGCAGCCAAGTTAGCGGGCGGCGCACAGATACGCAGTATTTT
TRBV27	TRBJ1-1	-	CASSTMTGMNTEAFF	TGTGCCAGCTCAACGATGACAGGCATGAACACTGAAGCTTTCTTT
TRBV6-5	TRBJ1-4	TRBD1	CAVFRDRNEKLFF	TGTGCCGTCTTCCGGGACAGAAATGAAAAACTGTTTTTT
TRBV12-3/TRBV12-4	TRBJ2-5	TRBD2	CASSWGREGTQYF	TGTGCCAGCAGTTGGGGCAGGGAGGGGACCCAGTACTTC
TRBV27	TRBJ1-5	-	CASSVHGNQPQHF	TGTGCCAGCAGTGTACACGGGAATCAGCCCCAGCATTTT
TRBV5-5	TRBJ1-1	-	CASSLGTPDTEAFF	TGTGCCAGCAGCTTAGGGACTCCAGACACTGAAGCTTTCTTT
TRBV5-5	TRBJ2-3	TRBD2	CASSGTSGSSDTQYF	TGTGCCAGCAGCGGGACTAGCGGGAGTTCGGATACGCAGTATTTT
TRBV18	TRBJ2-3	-	CASSPGSGDTQYF	TGTGCCAGCTCACCAGGGTCAGGGGATACGCAGTATTTT
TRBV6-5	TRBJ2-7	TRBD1	CASRRGQGSYEQYF	TGTGCCAGCAGGCGAGGACAGGGATCCTACGAGCAGTACTTC
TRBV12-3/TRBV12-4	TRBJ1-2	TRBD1	CASRDRDNYGYTF	TGTGCCAGCAGGGACAGGGACAACTATGGCTACACCTTC
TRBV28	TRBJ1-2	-	CASRSPWGGSGYTF	TGTGCCAGCAGGTCGCCGTGGGGGGGCTCTGGCTACACCTTC
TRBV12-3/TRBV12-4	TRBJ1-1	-	CASSSVLNTEAFF	TGTGCCAGCAGTTCGGTCTTGAACACTGAAGCTTTCTTT
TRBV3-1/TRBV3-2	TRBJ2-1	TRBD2	CASSPGRTGLAVYNEQFF	TGTGCCAGCAGCCCCGGACGGACCGGACTAGCGGTTTACAATGAGCAGTTCTTC
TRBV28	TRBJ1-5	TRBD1	CASSPGGSNQPQHF	TGTGCCAGCAGTCCAGGGGGGAGCAATCAGCCCCAGCATTTT